These 23 T cell receptor beta chains originate from one sample sequenced in a study of blood T cell repertoires in COVID-19. Sequenced by immunoSEQ multiplex PCR; TCRdb stores in-frame clones only, minus some. The data hold roughly 280,000 clones, with around 90% observed a single time. Material: peripheral blood. The source of these receptors is a man aged 45-60 years with acute or convalescent COVID-19.

The J gene is TRBJ1-5, the V gene TRBV19; D gene uncertain. This CDR3 has 14 amino acids. Germline values: CDR1 LNHDA, CDR2 SQIVND (reference sequence). Trimming removed 6 bases from V and 0 bases from J, with 9 bases in between. For the CDR3, the DNA is TGTGCCAGTAGGGTAGAGAATAGCAATCAGCCCCAGCATTTT. Translation: CASRVENSNQPQHF.

The genes are TRBV5-4 and TRBJ1-5; D is perhaps TRBD1 (5 bases). V was shortened by 4 bases and J by 0 bases, with 8 bases between the two germline ends. The CDR3 runs 14 residues. Per the germline V gene, CDR1 is SGHNT and CDR2 is YYREEE (reference sequence). CDR3 bases: TGTGCCAGCAGCATTGACAGTAGCAATCAGCCCCAGCATTTT. It translates to CASSIDSSNQPQHF.

A word on this clone: Additional DNA sequences in this sample encode the identical CDR3. The chain is built from TRBV2 and TRBJ2-1, with D maybe TRBD1 (6 bases). The V and J ends lost 4 bases and 2 bases respectively, with 9 bases between them. CDR3 length: 14 amino acids. Looked up from germline, CDR1 is SNHLY and CDR2 is FYNNEI. The CDR3 bases are TGTGCCAGCAGTGGGGCAGGGGCCTACAATGAGCAGTTCTTC. Protein sequence: CASSGAGAYNEQFF.

This chain links TRBV6-5 with TRBJ1-2; 9 bases map to TRBD1. There are 13 residues in the CDR3. The V segment lost 6 bases and the J segment 4 bases; nucleotides outside the gene matches: 3. Germline V gene lookup returns CDR1 MNHEY and CDR2 SVGAGI. In nucleotides, the CDR3 is TGTGCCAGCAGGGGGGACAGGGCCTATGGCTACACCTTC. Its translation is CASRGDRAYGYTF.

V usage is TRBV12-3 or TRBV12-4 and J usage is TRBJ1-5; 7 bases map to TRBD1. The CDR3 runs to 12 residues. With V trimmed by 1 base and J by 15 bases, 6 bases remained unmatched. CDR3 loop: CASSLGQGVRHF. The CDR3 DNA reads as TGTGCCAGCAGTTTAGGACAGGGAGTCCGGCATTTT.

This clone was detected only a few times. V is TRBV27 and J is TRBJ2-1, with a possible D match to TRBD2 (5 bases). V dropped 5 bases and J dropped 2 bases, with 13 bases sitting between them. Germline CDR1 is MNHEY and CDR2 is SMNVEV (reference sequence). This CDR3 spans 15 amino acids. In DNA form, the CDR3 reads TGTGCCAGCAGTCCGGACTGGGAGCCCTACAATGAGCAGTTCTTC. Translated, it gives CASSPDWEPYNEQFF.

J is TRBJ1-5 and V is TRBV27; TRBD1 aligns across 9 bases. Germline CDR1 MNHEY, CDR2 SMNVEV (reference sequence). The CDR3 totals 18 residues. The trim removed 2 bases at V and 0 bases at J, leaving 8 bases unmatched. CDR3 region: CASSLTHGQGYSNQPQHF. The CDR3 region has the DNA TGTGCCAGCAGTTTAACTCATGGACAGGGGTATAGCAATCAGCCCCAGCATTTT.

DNA of the CDR3: TGTGCCATCAGTGAGGGGTCAGGAACGAACACCGGGGAGCTGTTTTTT. This encodes CAISEGSGTNTGELFF. The chain has TRBV10-3 and TRBJ2-2; the D is unclear. The germline V and J ends were trimmed by 2 bases and 0 bases, with 10 bases remaining between them. In germline, CDR1 is ENHRY, CDR2 SYGVKD. CDR3 size: 16 residues.

The V gene is TRBV30, the J gene TRBJ1-2; no clear D gene. Trimming left V 0 bases short and J 0 bases short, with 5 bases between. Germline V CDR1 and CDR2: GTSNPN, SVGIG (reference sequence). The CDR3 totals 13 residues. The CDR3: CAWSVRANYGYTF. CDR3 coding DNA: TGTGCCTGGAGTGTAAGAGCTAACTATGGCTACACCTTC. Based on the CDR3 plus reference TRBV30 and TRBJ1-2, the full variable domain is SQTIHQWPATLVQPVGSPLSLECTVEGTSNPNLYWYRQAAGRGLQLLFYSVGIGQISSEVPQNLSASRPQDRQFILSSKKLLLSDSGFYLCAWSVRANYGYTFGSGTRLTVV.

The rearrangement joins TRBV27 to TRBJ2-3; D gene unclear. The CDR3 spans 16 residues. The V and J ends lost 3 bases and 2 bases respectively, with 15 bases between them. Germline V gene data show CDR1 as MNHEY and CDR2 as SMNVEV (reference sequence). CDR3 DNA: TGTGCCAGCAGTTTTTTGAGACTCACAATCACAGATACGCAGTATTTT. This sequence encodes CASSFLRLTITDTQYF.

The chain couples TRBV7-8 to TRBJ2-1; TRBD2 might be the D (5 bases). The V gene's germline CDR1 is SGHVS and CDR2 FQNEAQ. This CDR3 contains 14 residues. V was cut by 0 bases and J by 12 bases, with 15 bases left in between. CDR3 sequence: CASSLAEAVIGQFF. In nucleotides, the CDR3 is TGTGCCAGCAGCTTAGCGGAGGCAGTTATTGGGCAGTTCTTC.

This chain links TRBV5-4 with TRBJ2-2; 9 nucleotides line up with TRBD2. CDR1 and CDR2 from the germline V gene are SGHNT and YYREEE (reference sequence). The ends lost 3 bases at V and 2 bases at J; junction bases unmatched: 5. This CDR3 has 16 residues. The CDR3 protein is CASSSPTSGNTGELFF. CDR3 DNA sequence: TGTGCCAGCAGCTCCCCGACTAGCGGAAACACCGGGGAGCTGTTTTTT.

The rearrangement uses TRBV27 and TRBJ1-2, with D possibly TRBD1 on 5 matching bases. Germline CDR1 MNHEY, CDR2 SMNVEV (reference sequence). V lost 10 bases, J lost 0 bases, and 9 bases lay in between. This CDR3 has 12 residues. The CDR3 loop reads CATGTSNYGYTF. For the CDR3, the DNA is TGTGCCACCGGGACTTCTAACTATGGCTACACCTTC.

This chain links TRBV11-3 with TRBJ2-1, with 9 nucleotides matching TRBD1. The CDR3 has 14 residues. V was clipped by 5 bases and J by 8 bases; unmatched bases: 7. CDR1 and CDR2 from the germline V gene are SGHNT and YENEEA. The CDR3 DNA is TGTGCCAGCAGCCCCGGACAGGGGACCGATGAGCAGTTCTTC. It translates to CASSPGQGTDEQFF.

The genes are TRBV3-1 (or the pseudogene TRBV3-2) and TRBJ2-1; D uncertain. The V gene's germline CDR1 is LGHDT and CDR2 YNNKEL (reference sequence). The V end lost 3 bases, the J end lost 7 bases, and 10 bases lay between the germline ends. The CDR3 has 13 residues. This CDR3 reads CASSQGRINEQFF. CDR3 nucleotide sequence: TGTGCCAGCAGCCAGGGCCGAATTAATGAGCAGTTCTTC.

The gene calls are TRBV29-1 and TRBJ1-2, with a weak D call TRBD1 (6 bases). CDR3 length equals 16 residues. V lost 5 bases to trimming and J lost 8 bases, with 27 bases between them. Germline V gene sequence: CDR1 SQVTM, CDR2 ANQGSEA. DNA of the CDR3: TGCAGCGTTCCGTTCCCCGCAGGGGACCCCTTAGGGGGCTACACCTTC. Its protein product is CSVPFPAGDPLGGYTF.

This sequence joins TRBV2 and TRBJ2-3; tentatively, D is TRBD2 (6 bases). The CDR3 consists of 18 residues. Germline CDR1 and CDR2: SNHLY and FYNNEI. V lost 8 bases, J lost 6 bases, and 30 bases lay in between. The CDR3 protein is CASQRGMTLSRRIDTQYF. The CDR3 region has the DNA TGTGCCAGCCAACGCGGGATGACTTTGTCGCGTCGCATCGATACGCAGTATTTT.

The chain recombines TRBV10-1 with TRBJ2-3; maybe TRBD1 (5 bases). Germline V lookup: CDR1 WNHNN, CDR2 SYGVQD (reference sequence). V lost 4 bases and J 6 bases, leaving 17 bases between the germline ends. This CDR3 is 15 amino acids long. The CDR3 DNA sequence: TGCGCCAGCAGTGTCGTAGGGGCGATTGGCGATACGCAGTATTTT. It yields the protein CASSVVGAIGDTQYF.

This sequence joins TRBV2 and TRBJ1-4; maybe TRBD1 (6 bases). The CDR3 totals 13 residues. Trimming cost V 8 bases and J 5 bases, with 12 bases left between them. From germline, CDR1 is SNHLY and CDR2 FYNNEI. CDR3 in DNA: TGTGCCAGCGCCGGACAGACAAATGAAAAACTGTTTTTT. Its protein product is CASAGQTNEKLFF.

This chain joins TRBV6-5 and TRBJ1-2; TRBD1 matches 7 bases. The germline gives CDR1 MNHEY, CDR2 SVGAGI. The CDR3 runs 13 residues. V trimming: 6 bases; J trimming: 3 bases; junction bases outside the gene matches: 4. The CDR3 reads CASSIDRDYGYTF. The DNA of the CDR3 is TGTGCCAGCAGCATTGACAGGGACTATGGCTACACCTTC.

The chain links TRBV18 to TRBJ1-2; 9 bases map to TRBD1. J gave up 6 bases and V 6 bases, and 5 bases lay outside the gene matches. Germline V gene sequence: CDR1 KGHSH, CDR2 LQKENI. The CDR3 loop spans 13 amino acids. The CDR3 reads CASSAGQGNGYTF. The CDR3, as DNA: TGTGCCAGCTCCGCGGGACAGGGTAATGGCTACACCTTC. The full variable domain, its missing parts supplied by reference TRBV18 and TRBJ1-2, is NAGVMQNPRHLVRRRGQEARLRCSPMKGHSHVYWYRQLPEEGLKFMVYLQKENIIDESGMPKERFSAEFPKEGPSILRIQQVVRGDSAAYFCASSAGQGNGYTFGSGTRLTVV.

Remarks on this clone: Other DNA sequences in this specimen translate into the identical CDR3. The rearrangement joins TRBV5-1 to TRBJ2-2; tentative D call: TRBD1 (5 bases). Trimming took off 4 bases at V and 3 bases at J, with 13 bases between the two ends. This CDR3 has 15 amino acids. Per germline, CDR1 SGHRS and CDR2 YFSETQ. The CDR3 coding sequence is TGCGCCAGCAGCCTAAGGGGTCCGGACACCGGGGAGCTGTTTTTT. This gives the protein CASSLRGPDTGELFF.

The chain is built from TRBV30 and TRBJ2-1, with D perhaps matching TRBD1 (8 bases). CDR3 size: 14 residues. The ends were cut back, 4 bases at V and 7 bases at J, with 17 bases in the middle. Germline V gene sequence: CDR1 GTSNPN, CDR2 SVGIG (reference sequence). The CDR3 bases are TGTGCCTGGACCCACAGGGGGGGGGATAATGAGCAGTTCTTC. Its translation: CAWTHRGGDNEQFF.